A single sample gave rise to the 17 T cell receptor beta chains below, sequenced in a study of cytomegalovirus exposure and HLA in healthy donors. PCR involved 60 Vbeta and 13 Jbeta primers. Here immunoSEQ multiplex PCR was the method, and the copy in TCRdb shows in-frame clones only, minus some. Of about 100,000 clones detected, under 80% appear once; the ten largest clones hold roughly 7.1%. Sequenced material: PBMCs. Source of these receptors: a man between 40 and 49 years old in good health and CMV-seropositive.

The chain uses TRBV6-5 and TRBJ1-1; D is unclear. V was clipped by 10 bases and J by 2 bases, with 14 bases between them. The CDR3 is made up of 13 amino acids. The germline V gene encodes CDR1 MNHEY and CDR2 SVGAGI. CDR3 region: CATERTLNTEAFF. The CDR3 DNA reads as TGTGCCACCGAAAGGACTTTAAACACTGAAGCTTTCTTT.

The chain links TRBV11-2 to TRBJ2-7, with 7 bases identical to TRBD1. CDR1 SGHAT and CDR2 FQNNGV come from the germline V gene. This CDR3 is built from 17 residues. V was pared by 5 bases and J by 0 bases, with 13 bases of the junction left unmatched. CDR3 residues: CASSPLIGTDFSYEQYF. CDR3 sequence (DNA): TGTGCCAGCAGCCCTCTAATCGGGACAGATTTCTCCTACGAGCAGTACTTC.

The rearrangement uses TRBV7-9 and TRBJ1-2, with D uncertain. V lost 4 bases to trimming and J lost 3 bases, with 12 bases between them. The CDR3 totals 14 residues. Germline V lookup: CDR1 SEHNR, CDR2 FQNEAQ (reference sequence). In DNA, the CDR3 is TGTGCCAGCAGCTACCAAAGCTCTTACTATGGCTACACCTTC. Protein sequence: CASSYQSSYYGYTF.

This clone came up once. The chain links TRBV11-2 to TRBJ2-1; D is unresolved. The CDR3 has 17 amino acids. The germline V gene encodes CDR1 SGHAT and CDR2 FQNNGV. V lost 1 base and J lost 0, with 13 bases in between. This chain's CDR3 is CASSLVSSVSSYNEQFF. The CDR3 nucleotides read TGTGCCAGCAGCTTAGTGAGCAGCGTGAGCTCCTACAATGAGCAGTTCTTC.

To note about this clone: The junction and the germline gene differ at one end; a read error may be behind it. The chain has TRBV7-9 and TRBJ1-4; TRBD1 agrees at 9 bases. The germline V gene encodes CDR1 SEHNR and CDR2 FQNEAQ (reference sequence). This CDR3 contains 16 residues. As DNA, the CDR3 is TGTTCCAGCAGCACGGGACAGGGTGGAGGTAATGAAAAACTGTTTTTT. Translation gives CSSSTGQGGGNEKLFF.

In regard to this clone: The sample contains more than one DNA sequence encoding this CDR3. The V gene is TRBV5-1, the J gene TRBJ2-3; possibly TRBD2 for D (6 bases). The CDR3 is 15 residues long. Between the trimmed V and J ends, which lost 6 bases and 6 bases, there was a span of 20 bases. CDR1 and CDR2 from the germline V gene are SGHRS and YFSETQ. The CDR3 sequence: CASTDSGTRGDTQYF. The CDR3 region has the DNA TGCGCCAGCACCGATTCAGGTACCCGGGGGGATACGCAGTATTTT.

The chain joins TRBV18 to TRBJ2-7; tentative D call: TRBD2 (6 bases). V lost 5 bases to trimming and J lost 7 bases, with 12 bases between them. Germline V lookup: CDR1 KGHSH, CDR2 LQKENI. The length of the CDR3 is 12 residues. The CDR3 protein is CASSSDRGEQYF. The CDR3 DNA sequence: TGTGCCAGCTCATCTGACCGGGGGGAGCAGTACTTC. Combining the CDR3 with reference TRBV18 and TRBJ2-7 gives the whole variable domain NAGVMQNPRHLVRRRGQEARLRCSPMKGHSHVYWYRQLPEEGLKFMVYLQKENIIDESGMPKERFSAEFPKEGPSILRIQQVVRGDSAAYFCASSSDRGEQYFGPGTRLTVT.

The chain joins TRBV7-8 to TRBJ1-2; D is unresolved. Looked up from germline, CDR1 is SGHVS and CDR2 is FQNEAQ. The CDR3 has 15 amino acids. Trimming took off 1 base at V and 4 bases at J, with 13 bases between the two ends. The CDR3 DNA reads TGTGCCAGCAGCTTAGTCGAGGGCCCAGGCTATGGCTACACCTTC. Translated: CASSLVEGPGYGYTF.

In DNA, the CDR3 is TGTGCCAGCAGTCGCCGGAATGAGCAGTTCTTC. As protein: CASSRRNEQFF. The genes are TRBV6-5 and TRBJ2-1; D is unclear. The CDR3 loop spans 11 amino acids. The V gene's germline CDR1 is MNHEY and CDR2 SVGAGI. V was trimmed by 5 bases and J by 7 bases, leaving 6 bases between them.

CDR3 bases: TGTGCAAGTCGCTTTACTAGCGGGAGACGGACAGATACGCAGTATTTT. Amino acid sequence: CASRFTSGRRTDTQYF. The chain carries TRBV12-2 and TRBJ2-3; TRBD2, the table's D call, was not compared with the DNA. TRBV12-2 is flagged as a pseudogene. The CDR3 is made up of 16 amino acids.

The CDR3 reads CASSSHPTRQAVSQETQYF. The CDR3 DNA sequence: TGCGCCAGCAGCTCCCACCCGACCCGGCAAGCGGTGAGCCAAGAGACCCAGTACTTC. The chain couples TRBV5-1 to TRBJ2-5; a possible D gene is TRBD2 (5 bases). The CDR3 covers 19 residues. V shed 3 bases and J shed 1 base, with 25 bases lying between them. Germline CDR1 is SGHRS and CDR2 is YFSETQ. The variable domain in full, with the rest retrieved from reference TRBV5-1 and TRBJ2-5, is KAGVTQTPRYLIKTRGQQVTLSCSPISGHRSVSWYQQTPGQGLQFLFEYFSETQRNKGNFPGRFSGRQFSNSRSEMNVSTLELGDSALYLCASSSHPTRQAVSQETQYFGPGTRLLVL.

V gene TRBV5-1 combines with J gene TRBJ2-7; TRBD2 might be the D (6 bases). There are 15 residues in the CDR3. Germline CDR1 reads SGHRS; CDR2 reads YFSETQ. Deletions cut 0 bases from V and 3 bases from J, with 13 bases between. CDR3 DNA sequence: TGCGCCAGCAGCTTGGGCGAGGAGGGACTCTACGAGCAGTACTTC. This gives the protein CASSLGEEGLYEQYF. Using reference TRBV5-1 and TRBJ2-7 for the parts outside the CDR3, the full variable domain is KAGVTQTPRYLIKTRGQQVTLSCSPISGHRSVSWYQQTPGQGLQFLFEYFSETQRNKGNFPGRFSGRQFSNSRSEMNVSTLELGDSALYLCASSLGEEGLYEQYFGPGTRLTVT.

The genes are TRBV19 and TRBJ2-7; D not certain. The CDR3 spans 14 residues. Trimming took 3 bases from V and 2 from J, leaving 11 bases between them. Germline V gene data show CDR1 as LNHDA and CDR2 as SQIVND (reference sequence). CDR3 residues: CASSISTPPYEQYF. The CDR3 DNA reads TGTGCCAGTAGTATTAGTACCCCTCCCTACGAGCAGTACTTC. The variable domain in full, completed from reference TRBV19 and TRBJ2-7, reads DGGITQSPKYLFRKEGQNVTLSCEQNLNHDAMYWYRQDPGQGLRLIYYSQIVNDFQKGDIAEGYSVSREKKESFPLTVTSAQKNPTAFYLCASSISTPPYEQYFGPGTRLTVT.

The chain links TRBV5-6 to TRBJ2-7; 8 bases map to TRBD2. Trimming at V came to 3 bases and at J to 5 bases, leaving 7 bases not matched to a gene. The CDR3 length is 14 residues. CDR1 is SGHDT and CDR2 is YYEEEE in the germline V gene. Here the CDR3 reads CASSSPGGSDEQYF. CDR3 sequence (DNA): TGTGCCAGCAGCTCGCCGGGGGGGAGCGACGAGCAGTACTTC. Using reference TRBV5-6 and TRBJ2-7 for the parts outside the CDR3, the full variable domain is DAGVTQSPTHLIKTRGQQVTLRCSPKSGHDTVSWYQQALGQGPQFIFQYYEEEERQRGNFPDRFSGHQFPNYSSELNVNALLLGDSALYLCASSSPGGSDEQYFGPGTRLTVT.

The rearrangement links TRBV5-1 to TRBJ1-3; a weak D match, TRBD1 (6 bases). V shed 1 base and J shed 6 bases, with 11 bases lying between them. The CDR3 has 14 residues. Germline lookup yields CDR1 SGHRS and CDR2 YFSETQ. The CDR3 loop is CASSLHRELNTIYF. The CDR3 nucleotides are TGCGCCAGCAGCTTGCACAGGGAATTAAACACCATATATTTT.

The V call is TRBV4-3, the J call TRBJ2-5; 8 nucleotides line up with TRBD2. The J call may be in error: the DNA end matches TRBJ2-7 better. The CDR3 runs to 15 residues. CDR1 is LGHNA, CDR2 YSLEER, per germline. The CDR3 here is CASSQALAVTYEQYF. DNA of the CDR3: TGCGCCAGCAGCCAAGCACTAGCGGTCACCTACGAGCAGTACTTC.

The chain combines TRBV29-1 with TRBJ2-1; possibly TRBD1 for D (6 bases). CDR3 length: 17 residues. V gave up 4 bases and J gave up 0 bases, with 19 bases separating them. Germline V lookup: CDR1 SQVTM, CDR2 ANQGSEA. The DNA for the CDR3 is TGCAGCGTTGTCAGGGAAAAACAGGGTAACTCCTACAATGAGCAGTTCTTC. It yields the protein CSVVREKQGNSYNEQFF.